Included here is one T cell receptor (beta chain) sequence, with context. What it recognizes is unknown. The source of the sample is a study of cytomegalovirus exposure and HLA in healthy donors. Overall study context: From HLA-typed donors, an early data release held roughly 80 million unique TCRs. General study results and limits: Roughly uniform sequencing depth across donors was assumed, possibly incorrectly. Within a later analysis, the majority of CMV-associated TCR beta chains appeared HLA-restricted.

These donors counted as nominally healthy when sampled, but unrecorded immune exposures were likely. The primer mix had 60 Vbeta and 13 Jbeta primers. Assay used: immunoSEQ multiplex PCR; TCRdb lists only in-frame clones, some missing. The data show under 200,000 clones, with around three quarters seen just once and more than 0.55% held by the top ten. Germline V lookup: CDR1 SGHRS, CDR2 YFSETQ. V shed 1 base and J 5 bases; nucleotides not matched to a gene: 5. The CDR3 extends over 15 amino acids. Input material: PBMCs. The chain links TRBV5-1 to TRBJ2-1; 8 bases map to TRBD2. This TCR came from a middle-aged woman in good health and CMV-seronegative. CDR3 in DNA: TGCGCCAGCAGCTTGTCCGGGGGGGTCAACAATGAGCAGTTCTTC. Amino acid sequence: CASSLSGGVNNEQFF.